One sample yielded the 16 T cell receptor beta chains listed below, sequenced in a study of vaccination effects on CD4 cells after COVID-19. Before any sequencing was done, the ViraFEST assay used viral peptide pools to expand antigen-specific CD4+ T cells. Once cultured for about 9 days, the cells underwent separation to obtain CD4+ T cells. Vaccine recipients had no previous SARS-CoV-2 infection; their nucleocapsid antibodies were negative. These receptors have no known antigen. Some clones are missing from TCRdb's copy, which holds only in-frame ones; the method was immunoSEQ multiplex PCR. The repertoire holds 50,000 to 60,000 clones, with roughly two thirds as singletons. The specimen was CD4+ T cells from PBMCs cultured with SARS-CoV-2 spike peptides, collected before COVID-19 vaccination. These receptors were taken from a human donor who received a COVID-19 vaccine.

The chain recombines TRBV5-4 with TRBJ1-2; no clear D. The CDR3 is 14 residues long. Germline V gene sequence: CDR1 SGHNT, CDR2 YYREEE (reference sequence). Trimming shortened V by 0 bases and J by 10 bases, and 16 bases separated the two germline ends. The CDR3 loop reads CASSLVMEAKPYTF. CDR3 coding DNA: TGTGCCAGCAGCTTGGTAATGGAAGCCAAACCCTACACCTTC.

The chain links TRBV5-6 to TRBJ2-5; D remains ambiguous. CDR3 length: 15 amino acids. The germline gives CDR1 SGHDT, CDR2 YYEEEE. V was pared by 4 bases and J by 2 bases, with 15 bases between. The CDR3 DNA reads as TGTGCCAGCAGCCTGTGGCTTTGGGGTCAAGAGACCCAGTACTTC. This gives the protein CASSLWLWGQETQYF.

This clone has a single count. The gene calls are TRBV19 and TRBJ1-3; D unclear. CDR1 and CDR2 (germline): LNHDA, SQIVND (reference sequence). Trimming removed 2 bases at V and 2 bases at J, with 10 bases between. This CDR3 is built from 15 residues. In DNA form, the CDR3 reads TGTGCCAGTAGTATAATCGGGGAGACTGGAAACACCATATATTTT. The encoded protein is CASSIIGETGNTIYF.

This clone has a handful of counts. This chain connects TRBV7-9 to TRBJ2-2, with 8 bases identical to TRBD2. The CDR3 totals 18 residues. The germline V gene encodes CDR1 SEHNR and CDR2 FQNEAQ (reference sequence). J lost 4 bases, V lost 3 bases, and 13 bases had no gene match. As DNA, the CDR3 is TGTGCCAGCAGCTTCAGCTGGTCCAGCGGGAGACCCACCGGGGAGCTGTTTTTT. It specifies CASSFSWSSGRPTGELFF.

This rearrangement joins TRBV11-2 to TRBJ2-2; 13 nucleotides match TRBD2. Looked up from germline, CDR1 is SGHAT and CDR2 is FQNNGV. V lost 1 base to trimming and J lost 7 bases; unmatched junction nucleotides: 3. The CDR3 has 16 amino acids. The chain's CDR3 is CASSLAGLAGSGELFF. The CDR3 DNA is TGTGCCAGCAGCTTAGCGGGACTAGCGGGAAGCGGGGAGCTGTTTTTT.

The J gene is TRBJ2-1, the V gene TRBV5-6; tentative D call: TRBD2 (5 bases). The germline V gene encodes CDR1 SGHDT and CDR2 YYEEEE. V was shortened by 0 bases and J by 9 bases, with 13 bases between the two germline ends. CDR3 size: 14 residues. CDR3 nucleotide sequence: TGTGCCAGCAGCTTGGTTCGGCTAGCAGGTGAGCAGTTCTTC. It encodes CASSLVRLAGEQFF.

This chain links TRBV10-3 with TRBJ1-4; D is uncertain. The CDR3 length is 15 residues. V was clipped by 0 bases and J by 8 bases, with 13 bases between them. CDR1 ENHRY and CDR2 SYGVKD come from the germline V gene. CDR3 coding DNA: TGTGCCATCAGTGAGTCTCAGGAGGTCGACGAAAAACTGTTTTTT. It is translated as CAISESQEVDEKLFF.

V is TRBV29-1 and J is TRBJ2-3; possibly TRBD1 for D (6 bases). The germline gives CDR1 SQVTM, CDR2 ANQGSEA. This CDR3 comprises 13 residues. Trimming removed 3 bases at V and 0 bases at J, with 7 bases between. The CDR3 loop is CSVDRGSTDTQYF. The CDR3 DNA follows: TGCAGCGTTGATAGGGGGAGCACAGATACGCAGTATTTT.

The gene calls are TRBV6-1 and TRBJ2-7; no clear D. Deletions cut 2 bases from V and 8 bases from J, with 10 bases between. This CDR3 region has 12 residues. Germline V gene sequence: CDR1 MNHNS, CDR2 SASEGT. The CDR3: CASSENRVKQYF. In DNA form, the CDR3 reads TGTGCCAGCAGTGAAAATCGGGTAAAGCAGTACTTC.

J is TRBJ2-7 and V is TRBV6-6; D is perhaps TRBD2 (6 bases). The CDR3 runs 15 residues. Per the germline V gene, CDR1 is MNHNY and CDR2 is SVGAGI (reference sequence). V lost 0 bases, J lost 0 bases, and 9 bases lay in between. The CDR3 DNA follows: TGTGCCAGCAGTTACTCGGGGGGTCGCTCCTACGAGCAGTACTTC. Translating it yields CASSYSGGRSYEQYF.

The chain joins TRBV23-1 to TRBJ2-4; D may be TRBD1 or TRBD2 (5 bases each). TRBV23-1 is assigned to the ORF class and has an uncertain function. The CDR3 runs 14 residues. Trimming took 4 bases from V and 5 from J, leaving 12 bases between them. The CDR3 protein is CASSPEGPENIQYF. The CDR3 DNA sequence: TGCGCCAGCAGTCCCGAGGGGCCGGAAAACATTCAGTACTTC.

This sequence joins TRBV7-8 and TRBJ2-7; 9 bases are shared with TRBD1. V shed 5 bases and J 6 bases; nucleotides not matched to a gene: 11. The length of the CDR3 is 15 residues. Germline values: CDR1 SGHVS, CDR2 FQNEAQ. Written as DNA, the CDR3 is TGTGCCAGCAGCCCCCTCGACAGGGGGAAGGGCGAGCAGTACTTC. Translation gives CASSPLDRGKGEQYF.

The chain employs TRBV28 and TRBJ2-3; D might be TRBD1 (9 bases). The CDR3 has 22 amino acids. The V gene lost 3 bases and the J gene lost 2 bases, with 33 bases spanning the gap. Germline V gene sequence: CDR1 MDHEN, CDR2 SYDVKM. The CDR3 DNA reads TGTGCCAGCAGTTTCTCATACGCCGGGACAGGGAGTTGGCGGGAGGCCACAGATACGCAGTATTTT. It codes for CASSFSYAGTGSWREATDTQYF.

The rearrangement links TRBV5-8 to TRBJ1-4, with a weak D call TRBD1 (6 bases). V was shortened by 2 bases and J by 8 bases, with 13 bases between the two germline ends. The length of the CDR3 is 14 residues. Germline-derived CDR1 and CDR2 are SGHTS and YDEGEE. CDR3 sequence: CASSLGTGAEKLFF. For the CDR3, the DNA is TGTGCCAGCAGCTTAGGGACGGGGGCGGAAAAACTGTTTTTT.

The chain couples TRBV4-1 to TRBJ1-5; D gene unclear. This CDR3 spans 16 amino acids. Germline V lookup: CDR1 MGHRA, CDR2 YSYEKL. The V and J ends lost 2 bases and 0 bases respectively, with 11 bases between them. Here the CDR3 reads CASSQFTAISNQPQHF. CDR3 DNA sequence: TGCGCCAGCAGCCAATTCACAGCAATTAGCAATCAGCCCCAGCATTTT.

The chain is built from TRBV5-4 and TRBJ2-3; 7 nucleotides align to TRBD2. The germline gives CDR1 SGHNT, CDR2 YYREEE (reference sequence). This CDR3 has 15 amino acids. The junction had 5 bases not matched to a gene; V was cut back by 2 bases and J by 2 bases. CDR3 sequence reads: CASSLVGGTTDTQYF. CDR3 DNA sequence: TGTGCCAGCAGCTTAGTCGGGGGGACCACAGATACGCAGTATTTT.